This T cell receptor (beta chain) was documented in a study of Graves' ophthalmopathy and Graves' hyperthyroidism. Certain patients were not enrolled. These were patients with other autoimmune diseases, uncontrolled infections, pregnancy or lactation. It was on clinical symptoms, serum thyroxine, TRAb, thyroid ultrasound and orbital computed tomography that diagnosis relied. This clonotype was picked up many times. The CDR3 has 14 amino acids. V was cut by 3 bases and J by 0 bases, with 12 bases left in between. CDR1 and CDR2 (germline): GTSNPN, SVGIG (reference sequence). RNA transcripts served as template for amplifying TCR beta CDR3 sequences. HTBI primers were employed in first-round RT-PCR, then a second-round multiplex PCR followed. TCRdb passed the multiplex PCR reads through MiXCR, listing each CDR3 protein once. The sample carries 200,000 to 250,000 distinct CDR3 sequences, 20% to 25% recorded once.

This TCR was recovered from a woman aged 45 to 65 with Graves' ophthalmopathy. Source material: peripheral blood. This chain joins TRBV30 and TRBJ2-7; either TRBD1 or TRBD2 may supply D (5 bases each). The chain's CDR3 is CAWRRDHISYEQYF. CDR3 in DNA: TGTGCCTGGAGGAGGGACCACATCTCCTACGAGCAGTACTTC.